The rows below give T cell receptor beta chains drawn from one sample of a study of T cells after yellow fever vaccination. TCRdb re-called the 5' RACE reads with MiXCR, one entry per CDR3 protein. The table has hundreds of thousands of distinct CDR3 sequences, about 19% seen once; the top ten hold 15% to 20%. Sequenced material: PBMCs, taken before the yellow fever booster vaccination. The receptors shown here come from a man aged 18 to 35 who received the YFV17D yellow fever vaccine. Both conserved end residues are part of each CDR3. The D gene is left open where the match is weak.

V gene	J gene	D gene	CDR3 protein
TRBV11-2	TRBJ1-2	.	CASSSGRGGRYGYTF
TRBV7-8	TRBJ2-5	.	CATVRRAGAFQETQYF
TRBV5-6	TRBJ1-5	TRBD1	CASRDRYSNQPQHF
TRBV10-3	TRBJ2-3	TRBD2	CAISGTSGGTDTQYF
TRBV4-3	TRBJ2-6	TRBD1	CASSQDWDRWDSGANVLTF
TRBV9	TRBJ1-6	TRBD1	CASSVATGVNYNSPLHF
TRBV7-2	TRBJ2-7	TRBD2	CASSQTLAGVSYEQYF
TRBV7-2	TRBJ2-3	TRBD2	CASSPWTSGNTDTQYF
TRBV20-1	TRBJ2-5	TRBD2	CSARASGGALETQYF
TRBV20-1	TRBJ1-2	.	CSAGDSPYGYTF